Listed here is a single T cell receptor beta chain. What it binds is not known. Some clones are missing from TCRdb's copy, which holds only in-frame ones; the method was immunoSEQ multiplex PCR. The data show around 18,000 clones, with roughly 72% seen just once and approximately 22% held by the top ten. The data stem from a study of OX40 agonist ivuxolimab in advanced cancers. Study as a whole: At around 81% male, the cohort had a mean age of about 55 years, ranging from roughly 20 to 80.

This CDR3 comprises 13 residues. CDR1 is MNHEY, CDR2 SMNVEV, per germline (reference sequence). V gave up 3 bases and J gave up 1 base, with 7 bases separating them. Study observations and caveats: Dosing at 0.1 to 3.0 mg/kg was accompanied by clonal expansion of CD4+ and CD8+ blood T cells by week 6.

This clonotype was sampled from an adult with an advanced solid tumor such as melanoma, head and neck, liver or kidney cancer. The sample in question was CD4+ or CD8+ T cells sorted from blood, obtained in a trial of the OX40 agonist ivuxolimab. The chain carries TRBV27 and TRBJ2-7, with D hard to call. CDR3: CASSFLYSYEQYF. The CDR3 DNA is TGTGCCAGCAGTTTCCTCTATTCCTACGAGCAGTACTTC.